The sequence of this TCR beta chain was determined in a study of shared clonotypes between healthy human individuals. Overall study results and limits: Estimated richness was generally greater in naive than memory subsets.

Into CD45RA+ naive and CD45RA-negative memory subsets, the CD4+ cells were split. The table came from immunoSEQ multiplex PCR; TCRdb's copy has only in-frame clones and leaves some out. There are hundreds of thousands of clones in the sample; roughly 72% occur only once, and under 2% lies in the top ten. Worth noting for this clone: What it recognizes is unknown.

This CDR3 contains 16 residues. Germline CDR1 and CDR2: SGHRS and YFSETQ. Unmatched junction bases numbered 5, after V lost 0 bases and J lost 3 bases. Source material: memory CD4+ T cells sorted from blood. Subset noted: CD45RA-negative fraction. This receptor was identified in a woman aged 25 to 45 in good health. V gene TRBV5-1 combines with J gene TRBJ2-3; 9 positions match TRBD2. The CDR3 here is CASSLGASGTTDTQYF. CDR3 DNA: TGCGCCAGCAGCTTGGGGGCTAGCGGGACGACAGATACGCAGTATTTT. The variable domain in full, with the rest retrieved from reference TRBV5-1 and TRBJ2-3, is KAGVTQTPRYLIKTRGQQVTLSCSPISGHRSVSWYQQTPGQGLQFLFEYFSETQRNKGNFPGRFSGRQFSNSRSEMNVSTLELGDSALYLCASSLGASGTTDTQYFGPGTRLTVL.